These T cell receptor beta chains were read from a single sample in a study of T cell responses to AZD1222 COVID-19 vaccine. The table came from immunoSEQ multiplex PCR; TCRdb's copy has only in-frame clones and leaves some out. Among some 180,000 clones listed, approximately 92% were seen once. Sequenced here: peripheral blood, sampled on day 0 of AZD1222 vaccination. The receptor source for this set is an adult in good health. CDR3s include the opening cysteine and the closing phenylalanine or tryptophan. Each record gives: V gene, D gene, J gene, clone size, CDR3 DNA, CDR3 protein. D genes are given only for firm matches. Expanded clones get a size class; other rows say once, few or many, or leave the size out.

v_gene: TRBV9; d_gene: NA; j_gene: TRBJ2-2; abundance: NA; CDR3nt: TGTGCCAGCAGCGTATTTGCAGGGAGTCTAGGGAACACCGGGGAGCTGTTTTTT; CDR3aa: CASSVFAGSLGNTGELFF
v_gene: TRBV6-5; d_gene: NA; j_gene: TRBJ1-3; abundance: NA; CDR3nt: TGTGCCAGCAGTTACTCGAGTGGGGTGGGGAACACCATATATTTT; CDR3aa: CASSYSSGVGNTIYF
v_gene: TRBV7-3; d_gene: NA; j_gene: TRBJ1-1; abundance: few; CDR3nt: TGTGCCAGCAGCCCAACAGGGCCGGGCACTGAAGCTTTCTTT; CDR3aa: CASSPTGPGTEAFF
v_gene: TRBV19; d_gene: NA; j_gene: TRBJ1-1; abundance: NA; CDR3nt: TGTGCCAGTAGTCGCAGGGGTGGGGTTCCTGAAGCTTTCTTT; CDR3aa: CASSRRGGVPEAFF
v_gene: TRBV3-1/TRBV3-2; d_gene: NA; j_gene: TRBJ1-1; abundance: few; CDR3nt: TGTGCCAGCAGCCAAGGGTGGGGGGCCGGCACTGAAGCTTTCTTT; CDR3aa: CASSQGWGAGTEAFF
v_gene: TRBV4-2; d_gene: TRBD1; j_gene: TRBJ1-3; abundance: NA; CDR3nt: TGTGCCAGCAGCCCCCGGACAGGCAGTCATGAAGGAAACACCATATATTTT; CDR3aa: CASSPRTGSHEGNTIYF
v_gene: TRBV27; d_gene: TRBD2; j_gene: TRBJ2-1; abundance: NA; CDR3nt: TGTGCCAGCAGTTCGGCGGGAGGGCCCTACAATGAGCAGTTCTTC; CDR3aa: CASSSAGGPYNEQFF
v_gene: TRBV11-2; d_gene: NA; j_gene: TRBJ1-2; abundance: NA; CDR3nt: TGTGCCAGCAATCCCCTCGCAGGGAACTATGGCTACACCTTC; CDR3aa: CASNPLAGNYGYTF
v_gene: TRBV20-1; d_gene: NA; j_gene: TRBJ1-2; abundance: NA; CDR3nt: TGCAGCTCTCCGGACCATGGCTACACCTTC; CDR3aa: CSSPDHGYTF
v_gene: TRBV5-5; d_gene: NA; j_gene: TRBJ2-7; abundance: NA; CDR3nt: TGTGCCAGCAGCGGGTGGGACGCATCCTACGAGCAGTACTTC; CDR3aa: CASSGWDASYEQYF
v_gene: TRBV6-4; d_gene: NA; j_gene: TRBJ1-6; abundance: NA; CDR3nt: TGTGCCAGCAGTGACTCGGTGAGGGGGAGCCGAACGGCACCCCTCCACTTT; CDR3aa: CASSDSVRGSRTAPLHF
v_gene: TRBV19; d_gene: TRBD1; j_gene: TRBJ1-2; abundance: NA; CDR3nt: TGTGCCAGTAGTTGGACAGGGGGCGACTATGGCTACACCTTC; CDR3aa: CASSWTGGDYGYTF
v_gene: TRBV5-1; d_gene: TRBD1; j_gene: TRBJ2-3; abundance: once; CDR3nt: TGCGCCAGCAGCTTCTCGGACAGGGTCGAGGTGACAGATACGCAGTATTTT; CDR3aa: CASSFSDRVEVTDTQYF
v_gene: TRBV5-1; d_gene: NA; j_gene: TRBJ2-5; abundance: NA; CDR3nt: TGCGCCAGCAGCGTTACAATCTCGGAGACCCAGTACTTC; CDR3aa: CASSVTISETQYF
v_gene: TRBV27; d_gene: NA; j_gene: TRBJ2-7; abundance: few; CDR3nt: TGTGCCAGCAGTTTCTCTGGACACCACGAGCAGTACTTC; CDR3aa: CASSFSGHHEQYF